This is a list of T cell receptor beta chains from one sample in a study of cytomegalovirus exposure and HLA in healthy donors. TCRdb's copy holds only in-frame clones and misses some; the assay was immunoSEQ multiplex PCR. The sample carries 150,000 to 200,000 clones, roughly 70% recorded once. The sample taken for sequencing was PBMCs. The receptors here all came from a woman aged 50 to 60 in good health and CMV-seropositive. The CDR3 runs from the conserved cysteine through the conserved F or W. A D gene is named only where the DNA matches it firmly. The size of a clone is reported for some rows only, either as once, few or many, or as a class for expanded clones.

j_call | d_call | clone_size | v_call | cdr3_aa | cdr3_nt
TRBJ1-2 | TRBD1 | NA | TRBV5-6 | CASSADRGNYGYTF | TGTGCCAGCAGCGCCGACAGGGGGAACTATGGCTACACCTTC
TRBJ2-1 | NA | NA | TRBV19 | CASRVRAYMDNEQFF | TGTGCCAGTAGAGTGCGGGCTTATATGGATAATGAGCAGTTCTTC
TRBJ2-1 | TRBD2 | few | TRBV29-1 | CSVDSAGGAEQFF | TGCAGCGTTGACTCAGCGGGGGGCGCCGAGCAGTTCTTC
TRBJ1-4 | TRBD1 | NA | TRBV5-6 | CASSLVGGSEEKLFF | TGTGCCAGCAGCTTAGTAGGGGGCTCGGAGGAAAAACTGTTTTTT
TRBJ2-5 | TRBD2 | NA | TRBV5-1 | CASSLAGGQETQYF | TGCGCCAGCAGCTTGGCGGGGGGGCAGGAGACCCAGTACTTC
TRBJ1-6 | NA | NA | TRBV7-8 | CASSLFSQGGSPLHF | TGTGCCAGCAGCTTATTTAGTCAGGGAGGTTCACCCCTCCACTTT
TRBJ2-3 | NA | NA | TRBV5-1 | CASSETGFTDTQYF | TGCGCCAGCAGCGAAACAGGGTTCACAGATACGCAGTATTTT
TRBJ1-3 | TRBD1 | NA | TRBV5-4 | CASSYGTGAGNTIYF | TGTGCCAGCAGCTATGGGACAGGTGCTGGAAACACCATATATTTT
TRBJ1-1 | TRBD1 | once | TRBV11-2 | CASSLGQGETEAFF | TGTGCCAGCAGCTTAGGACAGGGTGAGACTGAAGCTTTCTTT
TRBJ1-1 | NA | NA | TRBV11-2 | CASSLYGRGSTEAFF | TGTGCCAGCAGCTTATATGGGCGGGGGAGCACTGAAGCTTTCTTT
TRBJ2-1 | NA | NA | TRBV19 | CASGDSYNEQFF | TGTGCCAGTGGTGACAGCTACAATGAGCAGTTCTTC
TRBJ2-1 | NA | NA | TRBV5-6 | CASSNIYSHEQFF | TGTGCCAGCAGTAATATCTATTCCCATGAGCAGTTCTTC
TRBJ2-1 | TRBD2 | NA | TRBV5-4 | CASSPLSGGSYNEQFF | TGTGCCAGCAGCCCCCTTAGCGGGGGCTCCTACAATGAGCAGTTCTTC
TRBJ1-6 | TRBD1 | NA | TRBV15 | CATSLETGGNSPLHF | TGTGCCACCAGCCTAGAGACAGGGGGTAATTCACCCCTCCACTTT
TRBJ1-2 | NA | NA | TRBV9 | CASSVQGTNYGYTF | TGTGCCAGCAGCGTTCAGGGTACTAACTATGGCTACACCTTC
TRBJ1-5 | NA | NA | TRBV4-2 | CASSQDYGDISNQPQHF | TGTGCCAGCAGCCAAGACTACGGGGATATTAGCAATCAGCCCCAGCATTTT
TRBJ2-1 | TRBD2 | NA | TRBV7-3 | CASSNDAGGNEQFF | TGTGCCAGCAGCAACGACGCGGGGGGCAATGAGCAGTTCTTC
TRBJ1-2 | TRBD1 | NA | TRBV6-1 | CATTRQGASGYTF | TGTGCCACGACTCGGCAGGGGGCTTCTGGCTACACCTTC
TRBJ2-4 | TRBD1 | NA | TRBV7-8 | CASSSSMSGDRGNIQYF | TGTGCCAGCAGCTCATCGATGTCTGGGGACAGGGGAAACATTCAGTACTTC
TRBJ2-1 | TRBD2 | NA | TRBV5-1 | CASSLKAGGGNEQFF | TGCGCCAGCAGCTTGAAAGCGGGGGGCGGCAATGAGCAGTTCTTC
TRBJ2-3 | TRBD2 | once | TRBV12-5 | CASGLAVLAGALTDTQYF | TGTGCTAGTGGTTTGGCCGTACTAGCGGGGGCCCTCACAGATACGCAGTATTTT
TRBJ2-2 | TRBD1 | NA | TRBV2 | CASRDRGNTGELFF | TGTGCCAGCCGGGACAGGGGGAACACCGGGGAGCTGTTTTTT
TRBJ2-5 | NA | NA | TRBV7-7 | CASSWDLKETQYF | TGTGCCAGCAGCTGGGACTTGAAAGAGACCCAGTACTTC
TRBJ2-3 | TRBD2 | NA | TRBV25-1 | CASSGLAGGPRTDTQYF | TGTGCCAGCAGTGGACTAGCGGGGGGCCCCCGCACAGATACGCAGTATTTT
TRBJ2-7 | NA | NA | TRBV2 | CASSEARGGIAYEQYF | TGTGCCAGCAGTGAAGCTCGAGGAGGCATAGCCTACGAGCAGTACTTC
TRBJ2-3 | TRBD2 | NA | TRBV7-9 | CASSSGLAGGRTDTQYF | TGTGCCAGCAGCTCGGGACTAGCGGGGGGAAGGACAGATACGCAGTATTTT
TRBJ1-6 | TRBD1 | NA | TRBV15 | CATSREDRVNSPLHF | TGTGCCACCAGCAGAGAGGACAGGGTTAATTCACCCCTCCACTTT
TRBJ2-3 | TRBD2 | NA | TRBV5-4 | CASSRVAGDTDTQYF | TGTGCCAGCAGCCGTGTAGCGGGGGACACAGATACGCAGTATTTT
TRBJ2-1 | TRBD1 | few | TRBV5-1 | CASSLYRGDNEQFF | TGCGCCAGCAGCTTGTACAGGGGGGACAATGAGCAGTTCTTC
TRBJ2-5 | TRBD1 | NA | TRBV10-3 | CAISVTGEQETQYF | TGTGCCATCAGCGTGACAGGGGAGCAAGAGACCCAGTACTTC
TRBJ2-7 | NA | NA | TRBV7-9 | CSSTFWGDSSSYEQYF | TGTTCCAGCACCTTTTGGGGGGACAGCAGCTCCTACGAGCAGTACTTC
TRBJ2-5 | NA | NA | TRBV5-4 | CASSLSGGETQYF | TGTGCCAGCAGCTTGTCAGGCGGGGAGACCCAGTACTTC
TRBJ1-2 | TRBD1 | NA | TRBV6-1 | CASSTQTGGGYGYTF | TGTGCCAGCAGTACCCAGACAGGGGGCGGCTATGGCTACACCTTC
TRBJ2-7 | NA | NA | TRBV19 | CASSIQTSYEQYF | TGTGCCAGTAGTATACAAACAAGCTACGAGCAGTACTTC
TRBJ2-5 | TRBD1 | NA | TRBV7-9 | CASSWDRTLWETQYF | TGTGCCAGCAGCTGGGACAGGACCTTGTGGGAGACCCAGTACTTC
TRBJ1-2 | NA | NA | TRBV28 | CASSASIYGYTF | TGTGCCAGCAGTGCGTCGATCTATGGCTACACCTTC
TRBJ1-1 | NA | NA | TRBV27 | CASSSYRTANMNTEAFF | TGTGCCAGCAGTTCATATCGGACAGCCAACATGAACACTGAAGCTTTCTTT
TRBJ2-3 | NA | NA | TRBV11-1 | CASSFGTGTDTQYF | TGTGCCAGCAGCTTCGGGACTGGCACAGATACGCAGTATTTT
TRBJ2-2 | NA | NA | TRBV18 | CASSPGQNTGELFF | TGTGCCAGCTCACCGGGCCAAAACACCGGGGAGCTGTTTTTT
TRBJ1-4 | TRBD1 | NA | TRBV7-2 | CASRLTGTGGEKLFF | TGTGCCAGCAGACTCACCGGGACAGGGGGCGAAAAACTGTTTTTT
TRBJ2-7 | TRBD1 | NA | TRBV29-1 | CSVSKTRQGVHEQYF | TGCAGCGTTTCCAAAACCCGACAGGGGGTCCACGAGCAGTACTTC
TRBJ1-6 | NA | NA | TRBV6-5 | CASSLTVYNSPLHF | TGTGCCAGCAGTTTGACAGTCTATAATTCACCCCTCCACTTT
TRBJ2-4 | TRBD2 | NA | TRBV5-4 | CASSLFLAGGLVKNIQYF | TGTGCCAGCAGCTTGTTTCTAGCGGGGGGGCTGGTCAAAAACATTCAGTACTTC
TRBJ2-7 | TRBD1 | NA | TRBV6-1 | CASSEGDSSYEQYF | TGTGCCAGCAGTGAAGGGGACAGTTCCTACGAGCAGTACTTC
TRBJ2-7 | NA | NA | TRBV14 | CASSQKQGGAEPWDEQYF | TGTGCCAGCAGCCAAAAGCAGGGGGGAGCGGAGCCCTGGGACGAGCAGTACTTC
TRBJ2-1 | NA | few | TRBV11-2 | CASSLVGGAGEQFF | TGTGCCAGCAGCTTAGTAGGGGGGGCAGGAGAGCAGTTCTTC
TRBJ1-2 | NA | many | TRBV6-5 | CASSYAGDGYTF | TGTGCCAGCAGTTACGCGGGGGATGGCTACACCTTC
TRBJ2-5 | TRBD1 | NA | TRBV5-1 | CASSLRTGEETQYF | TGCGCCAGCAGCTTGAGGACAGGGGAGGAGACCCAGTACTTC